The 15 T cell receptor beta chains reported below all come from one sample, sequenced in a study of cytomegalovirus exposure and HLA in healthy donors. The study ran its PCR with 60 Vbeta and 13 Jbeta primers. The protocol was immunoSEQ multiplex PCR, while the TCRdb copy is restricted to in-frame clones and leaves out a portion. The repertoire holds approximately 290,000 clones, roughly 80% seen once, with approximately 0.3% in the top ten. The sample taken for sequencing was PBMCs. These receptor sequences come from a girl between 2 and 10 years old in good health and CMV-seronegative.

The CDR3 region is CASSSNSVHEQYF. The CDR3 bases are TGTGCCAGCAGCTCCAACAGTGTCCACGAGCAGTACTTC. V gene TRBV7-6 combines with J gene TRBJ2-5; unclear D gene. TRBJ2-7 matches the DNA end more closely, so the J call is doubtful. CDR3 length: 13 residues. Germline CDR1 reads SGHVS; CDR2 reads FNYEAQ.

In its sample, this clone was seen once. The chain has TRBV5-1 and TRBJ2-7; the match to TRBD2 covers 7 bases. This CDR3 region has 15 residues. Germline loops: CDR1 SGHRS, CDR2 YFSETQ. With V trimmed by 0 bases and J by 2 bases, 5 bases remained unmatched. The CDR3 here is CASSLASLAAYEQYF. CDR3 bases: TGCGCCAGCAGCTTGGCGTCCCTAGCGGCCTACGAGCAGTACTTC.

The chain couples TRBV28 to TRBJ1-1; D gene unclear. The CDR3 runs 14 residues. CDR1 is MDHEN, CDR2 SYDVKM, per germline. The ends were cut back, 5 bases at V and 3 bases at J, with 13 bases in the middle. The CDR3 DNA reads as TGTGCCAGCAGTCCCTCGCGGATCTACACTGAAGCTTTCTTT. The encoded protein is CASSPSRIYTEAFF.

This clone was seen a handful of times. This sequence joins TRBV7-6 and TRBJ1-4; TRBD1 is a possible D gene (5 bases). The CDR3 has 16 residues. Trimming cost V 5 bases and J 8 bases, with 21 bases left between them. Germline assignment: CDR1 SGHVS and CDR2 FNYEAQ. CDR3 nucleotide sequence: TGTGCCAGCAGCCCCACGGCCGGGGGTGGGCGGGAAAAACTGTTTTTT. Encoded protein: CASSPTAGGGREKLFF.

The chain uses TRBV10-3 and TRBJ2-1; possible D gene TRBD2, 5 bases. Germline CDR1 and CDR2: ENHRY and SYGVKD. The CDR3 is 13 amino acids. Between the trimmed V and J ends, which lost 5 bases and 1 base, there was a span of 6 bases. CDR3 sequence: CAISRDSYNEQFF. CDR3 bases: TGTGCCATCAGTCGGGATTCCTACAATGAGCAGTTCTTC.

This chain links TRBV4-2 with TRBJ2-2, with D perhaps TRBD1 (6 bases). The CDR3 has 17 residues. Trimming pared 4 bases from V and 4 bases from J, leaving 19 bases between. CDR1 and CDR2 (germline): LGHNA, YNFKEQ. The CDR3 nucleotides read TGTGCCAGCAGCCTTCACAGGGATTTTATGGGCACCGGGGAGCTGTTTTTT. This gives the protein CASSLHRDFMGTGELFF.

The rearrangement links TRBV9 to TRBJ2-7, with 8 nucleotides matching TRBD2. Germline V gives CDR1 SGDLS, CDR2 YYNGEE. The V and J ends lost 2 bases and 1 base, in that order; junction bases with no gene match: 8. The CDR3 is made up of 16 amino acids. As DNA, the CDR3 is TGTGCCAGCAGCGTGGCGGGGGGCCGAGATTCCTACGAGCAGTACTTC. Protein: CASSVAGGRDSYEQYF.

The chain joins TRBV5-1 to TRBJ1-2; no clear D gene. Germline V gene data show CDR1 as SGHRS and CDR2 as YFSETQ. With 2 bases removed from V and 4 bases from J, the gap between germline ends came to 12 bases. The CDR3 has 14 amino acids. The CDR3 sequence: CASSFFGFGYGYTF. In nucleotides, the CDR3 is TGCGCCAGCAGCTTTTTCGGTTTCGGCTATGGCTACACCTTC.

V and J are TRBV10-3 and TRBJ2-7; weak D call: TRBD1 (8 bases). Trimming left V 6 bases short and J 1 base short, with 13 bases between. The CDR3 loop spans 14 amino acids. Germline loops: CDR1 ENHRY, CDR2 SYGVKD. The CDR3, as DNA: TGTGCCATCAGGACAGGGGAGGGGTCCTACGAGCAGTACTTC. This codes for CAIRTGEGSYEQYF.

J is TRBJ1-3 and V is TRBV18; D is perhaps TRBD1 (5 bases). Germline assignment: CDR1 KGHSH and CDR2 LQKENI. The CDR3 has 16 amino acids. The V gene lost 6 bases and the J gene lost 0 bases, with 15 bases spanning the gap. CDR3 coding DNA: TGTGCCAGCTCTCCCGTTCACGGGGGCTCTGGAAACACCATATATTTT. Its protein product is CASSPVHGGSGNTIYF.

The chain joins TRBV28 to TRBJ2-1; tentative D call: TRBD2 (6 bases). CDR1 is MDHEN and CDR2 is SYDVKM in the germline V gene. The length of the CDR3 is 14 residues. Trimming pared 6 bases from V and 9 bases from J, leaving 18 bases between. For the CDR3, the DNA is TGTGCCAGCAGGGGCGCGGGGTTGGGGGGTGAGCAGTTCTTC. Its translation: CASRGAGLGGEQFF.

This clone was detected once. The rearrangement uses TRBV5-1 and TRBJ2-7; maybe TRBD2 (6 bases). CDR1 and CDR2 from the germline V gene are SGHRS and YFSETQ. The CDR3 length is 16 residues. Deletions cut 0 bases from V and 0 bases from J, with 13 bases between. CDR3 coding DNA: TGCGCCAGCAGCTTGGTGGTTAGCGGAAGCTCCTACGAGCAGTACTTC. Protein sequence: CASSLVVSGSSYEQYF.

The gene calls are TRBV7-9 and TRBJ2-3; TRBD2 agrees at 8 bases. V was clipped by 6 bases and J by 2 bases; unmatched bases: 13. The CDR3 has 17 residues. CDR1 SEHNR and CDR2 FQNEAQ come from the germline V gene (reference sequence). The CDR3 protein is CASSPPPLAANTDTQYF. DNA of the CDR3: TGTGCCAGCAGTCCACCCCCACTAGCGGCGAACACAGATACGCAGTATTTT.

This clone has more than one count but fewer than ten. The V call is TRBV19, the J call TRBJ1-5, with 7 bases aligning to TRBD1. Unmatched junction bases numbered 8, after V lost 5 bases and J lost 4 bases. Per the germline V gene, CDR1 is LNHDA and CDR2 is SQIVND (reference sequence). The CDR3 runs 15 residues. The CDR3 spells CASSQGTVGNQPQHF. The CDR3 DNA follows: TGTGCCAGTAGTCAAGGGACAGTAGGGAATCAGCCCCAGCATTTT.

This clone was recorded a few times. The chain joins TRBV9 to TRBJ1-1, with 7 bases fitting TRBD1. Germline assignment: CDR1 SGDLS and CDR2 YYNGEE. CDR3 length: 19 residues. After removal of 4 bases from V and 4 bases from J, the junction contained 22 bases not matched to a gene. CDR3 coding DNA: TGTGCCAGCAGCTCAACTAACCACCGGGACAGCCCTGGCGGCACTGAAGCTTTCTTT. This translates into CASSSTNHRDSPGGTEAFF.